The next 26 T cell receptor beta chains were all read from a single sample in a study of cytomegalovirus exposure and HLA in healthy donors. The protocol was immunoSEQ multiplex PCR, while the TCRdb copy is restricted to in-frame clones and leaves out a portion. The data show around 150,000 clones, around four fifths seen once. Sample: PBMCs. Every receptor here comes from a man aged 30 to 45 in good health and CMV-seropositive.

V gene TRBV4-1 combines with J gene TRBJ2-5; 12 bases are shared with TRBD2. Germline trimming cut 1 base from V and 5 bases from J; bases unmatched to any gene: 11. CDR1 MGHRA and CDR2 YSYEKL come from the germline V gene. The CDR3 is made up of 18 amino acids. The CDR3 region has the DNA TGCGCCAGCAGCCAAGGCCCCCCACTAGCGGGGGGTGCGGAGACCCAGTACTTC. It is translated as CASSQGPPLAGGAETQYF.

The V call is TRBV6-5, the J call TRBJ1-2; D gene unclear. CDR3 length equals 13 residues. The germline CDR1 and CDR2 sequences are MNHEY and SVGAGI. V gave up 2 bases and J gave up 8 bases, with 12 bases separating them. In DNA form, the CDR3 reads TGTGCCAGCAGTTACGAGACTCCGAGGGGCTACACCTTC. Translated, it gives CASSYETPRGYTF.

This clone was picked up one time. This chain links TRBV7-2 with TRBJ1-1; D is unclear. Germline CDR1 reads SGHTA; CDR2 reads FQGNSA. Trimming left V 2 bases short and J 7 bases short, with 11 bases between. This CDR3 contains 13 residues. The CDR3, as DNA: TGTGCCAGCAGCTTACACCAAGACTTTGAAGCTTTCTTT. This encodes CASSLHQDFEAFF.

The chain joins TRBV6-1 to TRBJ1-3; 7 bases agree with TRBD1. From germline, CDR1 is MNHNS and CDR2 SASEGT. J was trimmed by 9 bases and V by 4 bases; bases with no gene match: 15. This CDR3 has 16 amino acids. CDR3 region: CASSGRDSAAGGTIYF. As DNA, the CDR3 is TGTGCCAGCAGTGGCCGGGACAGCGCCGCGGGGGGCACCATATATTTT.

As regards this clone: The identical CDR3 is also encoded by other nucleotide sequences in the sample. CDR3 sequence reads: CASSLRGPQETQYF. In DNA, the CDR3 is TGTGCCAGCAGTTTGCGGGGACCACAAGAGACCCAGTACTTC. The V call is TRBV27, the J call TRBJ2-5, with a possible D match to TRBD2 (6 bases). This CDR3 is built from 14 residues. Germline V gene lookup returns CDR1 MNHEY and CDR2 SMNVEV (reference sequence). V gave up 3 bases and J gave up 2 bases, with 10 bases separating them.

A few counts support this clone. This chain links TRBV18 with TRBJ2-7, with TRBD2 matching 7 bases. V trimming: 6 bases; J trimming: 9 bases; junction bases outside the gene matches: 17. The CDR3 is 15 amino acids. Germline loops: CDR1 KGHSH, CDR2 LQKENI. Here the CDR3 DNA reads TGTGCCAGCTCTCCGGCACCTCCGGACTGGGGGGGGCAGTACTTC. Translating it yields CASSPAPPDWGGQYF.

This clone is a singleton in its sample. The CDR3 protein is CSVRQANTEAFF. The CDR3 nucleotides read TGCAGCGTTAGGCAGGCCAACACTGAAGCTTTCTTT. The chain couples TRBV29-1 to TRBJ1-1; D gene uncertain. Trimming removed 5 bases at V and 2 bases at J, with 9 bases between. Germline assignment: CDR1 SQVTM and CDR2 ANQGSEA. CDR3 length equals 12 residues.

V is TRBV29-1 and J is TRBJ2-1, with 10 bases lining up with TRBD1. Looked up from germline, CDR1 is SQVTM and CDR2 is ANQGSEA. Trimming removed 7 bases from V and 6 bases from J; junction bases left unmatched: 9. The CDR3 extends over 14 amino acids. The CDR3 coding sequence is TGCAGCGCCGACGGCGGGGACAGGGGCAATGAGCAGTTCTTC. Protein product: CSADGGDRGNEQFF.

The rearrangement links TRBV4-2 to TRBJ2-1, with 7 bases fitting TRBD2. V shed 2 bases and J 0 bases; nucleotides not matched to a gene: 13. This CDR3 has 19 amino acids. Germline CDR1 reads LGHNA; CDR2 reads YNFKEQ. The CDR3 DNA is TGTGCCAGCAGCCAACTTCCCACTAGCGCTATGAGCTCCTACAATGAGCAGTTCTTC. Amino acids: CASSQLPTSAMSSYNEQFF.

The chain combines TRBV21-1 with TRBJ2-3; the table's D call TRBD2 went unverified against the DNA. TRBV21-1 counts as a pseudogene. This CDR3 spans 14 amino acids. CDR3 nucleotide sequence: TGTGCCAGCTCCGGAGGTCTGAGCACAGATACGCAGTATTTT. Translated: CASSGGLSTDTQYF.

V and J are TRBV5-4 and TRBJ1-5, with TRBD1 matching 8 bases. Trimming at V came to 0 bases and at J to 3 bases, leaving 5 bases not matched to a gene. The CDR3 extends over 16 amino acids. CDR1 SGHNT and CDR2 YYREEE come from the germline V gene (reference sequence). The chain's CDR3 is CASSLATGGDNQPQHF. CDR3 bases: TGTGCCAGCAGCTTGGCAACAGGGGGGGACAATCAGCCCCAGCATTTT.

The J gene is TRBJ1-1, the V gene TRBV4-1; D is ambiguous. Germline V gene data show CDR1 as MGHRA and CDR2 as YSYEKL. V lost 0 bases and J 1 base, leaving 9 bases between the germline ends. This CDR3 spans 15 amino acids. CDR3 protein: CASSQDSRPNTEAFF. CDR3 coding DNA: TGCGCCAGCAGCCAAGATTCGCGGCCGAACACTGAAGCTTTCTTT.

The rearrangement joins TRBV11-3 to TRBJ1-1; D gene uncertain. Germline V gene sequence: CDR1 SGHNT, CDR2 YENEEA. The V end was cut by 1 base, the J end by 3 bases, with 12 bases between. CDR3 size: 15 residues. The CDR3 bases are TGTGCCAGCAGCTTAGGAGGAGCTCGGGACACTGAAGCTTTCTTT. Its protein is CASSLGGARDTEAFF.

The genes are TRBV13 and TRBJ2-3, with D tentatively TRBD2 (5 bases). CDR3 length: 14 residues. Trimming took 7 bases from V and 0 from J, leaving 11 bases between them. Germline assignment: CDR1 PRHDT and CDR2 FYEKMQ (reference sequence). The CDR3 DNA sequence: TGTGCCAGCACTATGGACTCTAGCACAGATACGCAGTATTTT. As protein: CASTMDSSTDTQYF.

The chain couples TRBV6-5 to TRBJ2-5; TRBD2 aligns across 13 bases. The CDR3 has 15 residues. Germline assignment: CDR1 MNHEY and CDR2 SVGAGI. V lost 5 bases to trimming and J lost 3 bases; unmatched junction nucleotides: 3. The CDR3 region is CASSGTSGEEETQYF. Here the CDR3 DNA reads TGTGCCAGCAGTGGGACTAGCGGGGAAGAAGAGACCCAGTACTTC.

The chain is built from TRBV6-1 and TRBJ1-4; D remains ambiguous. Trimming shortened V by 4 bases and J by 14 bases, and 14 bases separated the two germline ends. Looked up from germline, CDR1 is MNHNS and CDR2 is SASEGT. This CDR3 has 12 residues. CDR3 nucleotides: TGTGCCAGCAGTGTGGAGGGATTAGAGCTGTTTTTT. It codes for CASSVEGLELFF.

The chain's CDR3 is CASSLKGAGETQYF. The CDR3 DNA is TGTGCCAGCAGCTTAAAAGGGGCAGGGGAGACCCAGTACTTC. The chain joins TRBV7-9 to TRBJ2-5, with D tentatively TRBD1 (5 bases). Germline values: CDR1 SEHNR, CDR2 FQNEAQ (reference sequence). The ends were cut back, 2 bases at V and 5 bases at J, with 12 bases in the middle. The length of the CDR3 is 14 residues.

This clone has only one observation. This rearrangement joins TRBV4-1 to TRBJ1-4, with 7 bases fitting TRBD1. CDR3 length: 16 residues. CDR1 is MGHRA and CDR2 is YSYEKL in the germline V gene. The V gene end was trimmed by 4 bases and the J gene end by 8 bases; junction bases not matched to a gene: 13. This chain's CDR3 is CASSLRQGSLLEKLFF. The CDR3 nucleotides read TGCGCCAGCAGCCTGAGACAGGGTTCTCTGTTAGAAAAACTGTTTTTT.

The chain is built from TRBV4-1 and TRBJ2-5; TRBD2 is a possible D gene (6 bases). There are 16 residues in the CDR3. The germline CDR1 and CDR2 sequences are MGHRA and YSYEKL. Deletions cut 1 base from V and 2 bases from J, with 14 bases between. CDR3 in DNA: TGCGCCAGCAGCCAAGGGTGGGGGGAGCTACAAGAGACCCAGTACTTC. Translation gives CASSQGWGELQETQYF.

This chain links TRBV15 with TRBJ2-3; tentatively, D is TRBD2 (5 bases). Trimming cost V 4 bases and J 2 bases, with 13 bases left between them. This CDR3 spans 15 amino acids. Per the germline V gene, CDR1 is LNHNV and CDR2 is YYDKDF (reference sequence). CDR3 sequence reads: CATSNEGAVTDTQYF. For the CDR3, the DNA is TGTGCCACCAGCAATGAGGGCGCCGTCACAGATACGCAGTATTTT.

V usage is TRBV7-3 and J usage is TRBJ2-3; tentatively, D is TRBD1 (7 bases). CDR3 length: 15 amino acids. V was pared by 1 base and J by 5 bases, with 13 bases between. Germline CDR1 is SGHTA and CDR2 is FQGTGA. CDR3 in DNA: TGTGCCAGCAGCTTAAGGCAGGGGGGAAAAGATACGCAGTATTTT. Its translation is CASSLRQGGKDTQYF.

This chain connects TRBV28 to TRBJ1-2; D possibly corresponds to TRBD1 (5 bases). CDR1 MDHEN and CDR2 SYDVKM come from the germline V gene. The germline V and J ends were trimmed by 2 bases and 8 bases, with 6 bases remaining between them. The CDR3 length is 11 residues. CDR3 region: CASSLRQGYTF. The CDR3 DNA reads as TGTGCCAGCAGTTTAAGACAGGGCTACACCTTC.

There are a few counts of this clone. The chain combines TRBV2 with TRBJ1-5; 7 bases are a match to TRBD1. The V segment lost 2 bases and the J segment 3 bases; nucleotides outside the gene matches: 4. The CDR3 totals 15 residues. Germline lookup yields CDR1 SNHLY and CDR2 FYNNEI. CDR3 loop: CASSEWGQLNQPQHF. The DNA of the CDR3 is TGTGCCAGCAGTGAATGGGGACAGCTCAATCAGCCCCAGCATTTT.

The chain uses TRBV27 and TRBJ1-1; 7 bases agree with TRBD1. V lost 5 bases to trimming and J lost 7 bases; unmatched junction nucleotides: 10. This CDR3 has 14 residues. Germline values: CDR1 MNHEY, CDR2 SMNVEV (reference sequence). This CDR3 is CASSPGQLLLEAFF. In nucleotides, the CDR3 is TGTGCCAGCAGTCCGGGACAGCTCCTCCTTGAAGCTTTCTTT.

V gene TRBV9 combines with J gene TRBJ2-3, with 12 bases aligning to TRBD2. CDR1 and CDR2 (germline): SGDLS, YYNGEE. Trimming at V came to 4 bases and at J to 7 bases, leaving 13 bases not matched to a gene. CDR3 length: 17 amino acids. The CDR3 is CASSPLGLAGSAYTQYF. The CDR3 DNA follows: TGTGCCAGCAGCCCTTTAGGACTAGCGGGGTCAGCGTATACGCAGTATTTT.

The chain employs TRBV2 and TRBJ2-4; TRBD1 matches 7 bases. The CDR3 contains 16 residues. Losses at the gene ends were 10 bases for V and 7 bases for J; bases not matched to a gene: 19. Germline CDR1 reads SNHLY; CDR2 reads FYNNEI. The CDR3 region is CATRGPLRQGVNIQYF. The CDR3 DNA follows: TGTGCCACCCGAGGTCCTCTTAGGCAGGGGGTGAACATTCAGTACTTC.